This is a list of T cell receptor beta chains from one sample in a study of shared clonotypes between healthy human individuals. TCRdb's table, derived via immunoSEQ multiplex PCR, lists solely in-frame clones and lacks some. The sample shows roughly 1,800,000 clones, approximately 95% of them seen only once. The sequenced material came from naive CD8+ T cells sorted from blood. The receptors were sampled from a young man in good health. Each CDR3 is given with its conserved first and last residue. The D gene is left open where the match is weak. A clone size is listed for some rows: how often the clone was seen (once, few, many), or a class if it is expanded.

d_call: TRBD1; v_call: TRBV25-1; j_call: TRBJ2-2; clone_size: NA; cdr3_nt: TGTGCCAGCAGTGACCCAGACAGGGTGGGAGCCGGGGAGCTGTTTTTT; cdr3_aa: CASSDPDRVGAGELFF
d_call: NA; v_call: TRBV7-9; j_call: TRBJ1-3; clone_size: NA; cdr3_nt: TGTGCCAGCAGCTCGAATCGAGTTACCTCTGGAAACACCATATATTTT; cdr3_aa: CASSSNRVTSGNTIYF
d_call: NA; v_call: TRBV7-9; j_call: TRBJ2-3; clone_size: NA; cdr3_nt: TGTGCCAGCAGCTTTAGTGTACAGTCTCGGGGAGATACGCAGTATTTT; cdr3_aa: CASSFSVQSRGDTQYF
d_call: NA; v_call: TRBV9; j_call: TRBJ2-7; clone_size: NA; cdr3_nt: TGTGCCAGCAGCCCCACGTCAAACGAGCAGTACTTC; cdr3_aa: CASSPTSNEQYF
d_call: TRBD2; v_call: TRBV7-8; j_call: TRBJ2-2; clone_size: NA; cdr3_nt: TGTGCCAGCAGCCCCCGACTAGCGGGGCCGAACACCGGGGAGCTGTTTTTT; cdr3_aa: CASSPRLAGPNTGELFF
d_call: NA; v_call: TRBV7-2; j_call: TRBJ2-7; clone_size: NA; cdr3_nt: TGTGCCAGCAGCTTCTCCGGAGTCCTTTTTGAGCAGTACTTC; cdr3_aa: CASSFSGVLFEQYF
d_call: NA; v_call: TRBV6-5; j_call: TRBJ1-1; clone_size: NA; cdr3_nt: TGTGCCAGCAGTTACGCAGCCATGAACACTGAAGCTTTCTTT; cdr3_aa: CASSYAAMNTEAFF
d_call: NA; v_call: TRBV5-4; j_call: TRBJ1-5; clone_size: NA; cdr3_nt: TGTGCCAGCAGCCCCCGGGAGCGGATGAAGACAGGTTCTGGACAGCCCCAGCATTTT; cdr3_aa: CASSPRERMKTGSGQPQHF
d_call: TRBD1; v_call: TRBV6-6; j_call: TRBJ1-5; clone_size: NA; cdr3_nt: TGTGCCAGCAGTTACGTGACAGGGTCGAATCAGCCCCAGCATTTT; cdr3_aa: CASSYVTGSNQPQHF
d_call: NA; v_call: TRBV27; j_call: TRBJ2-7; clone_size: NA; cdr3_nt: TGTGCCAGCAGTTTTGCAGGGGAGGGCTACGAGCAGTACTTC; cdr3_aa: CASSFAGEGYEQYF
d_call: TRBD2; v_call: TRBV7-2; j_call: TRBJ2-5; clone_size: NA; cdr3_nt: TGTGCCAGCAGCTTAGGGGCGGGAGCGAAAGAGACCCAGTACTTC; cdr3_aa: CASSLGAGAKETQYF
d_call: TRBD1; v_call: TRBV5-6; j_call: TRBJ2-3; clone_size: NA; cdr3_nt: TGTGCCAGCAGCTTGGTAAGATCGGCAGGGGGCAGCGCAGATACGCAGTATTTT; cdr3_aa: CASSLVRSAGGSADTQYF
d_call: NA; v_call: TRBV6-5; j_call: TRBJ1-2; clone_size: NA; cdr3_nt: TGTGCCAGCAGTTACTCTGCGGGGGGCGCGACCTATGGCTACACCTTC; cdr3_aa: CASSYSAGGATYGYTF
d_call: NA; v_call: TRBV5-1; j_call: TRBJ1-2; clone_size: NA; cdr3_nt: TGCGCCAGCAGCTTCTCGGGCCTGAGGGACTATGGCTACACCTTC; cdr3_aa: CASSFSGLRDYGYTF
d_call: NA; v_call: TRBV6-5; j_call: TRBJ1-2; clone_size: NA; cdr3_nt: TGTGCCAGCAGCCCCGGTCTTGGCTACACCTTC; cdr3_aa: CASSPGLGYTF
d_call: NA; v_call: TRBV7-9; j_call: TRBJ1-2; clone_size: NA; cdr3_nt: TGTGCCAGCAGCGCGGGGACAAGGTCAGGGGGCTACACCTTC; cdr3_aa: CASSAGTRSGGYTF
d_call: NA; v_call: TRBV7-2; j_call: TRBJ2-7; clone_size: NA; cdr3_nt: TGTGCCAGCAGCTCCGAGCGCGAGCAGTACTTC; cdr3_aa: CASSSEREQYF
d_call: NA; v_call: TRBV2; j_call: TRBJ2-3; clone_size: NA; cdr3_nt: TGTGCCAGCGAGGAGGCTACGCAGTATTTT; cdr3_aa: CASEEATQYF
d_call: TRBD2; v_call: TRBV9; j_call: TRBJ2-7; clone_size: NA; cdr3_nt: TGTGCCAGCAGCGTCTCGACTAGCGGGAGCTCCTACGAGCAGTACTTC; cdr3_aa: CASSVSTSGSSYEQYF
d_call: NA; v_call: TRBV28; j_call: TRBJ2-5; clone_size: NA; cdr3_nt: TGTGCCAGCAGATTCTGGGACGGCGGTGGGGAGACCCAGTACTTC; cdr3_aa: CASRFWDGGGETQYF
d_call: NA; v_call: TRBV7-8; j_call: TRBJ2-7; clone_size: NA; cdr3_nt: TGTGCCAGCAGCTCTCTTTCCTACGAGCAGTACTTC; cdr3_aa: CASSSLSYEQYF
d_call: TRBD2; v_call: TRBV19; j_call: TRBJ2-3; clone_size: NA; cdr3_nt: TGTGCCAGTAGTCTAGCGGGGGGAACAGATACGCAGTATTTT; cdr3_aa: CASSLAGGTDTQYF
d_call: TRBD1; v_call: TRBV5-1; j_call: TRBJ2-3; clone_size: NA; cdr3_nt: TGCGCCAGCAGCTATCCTCGGGACAGGGGGCGGGGAGATACGCAGTATTTT; cdr3_aa: CASSYPRDRGRGDTQYF
d_call: NA; v_call: TRBV28; j_call: TRBJ1-2; clone_size: NA; cdr3_nt: TGTGCCAGCACCTCTTCCGGGGGTGATGGCTACACCTTC; cdr3_aa: CASTSSGGDGYTF
d_call: NA; v_call: TRBV30; j_call: TRBJ2-5; clone_size: NA; cdr3_nt: TGTGCCTGGAGTGTACTTAACTTCCAAGAGACCCAGTACTTC; cdr3_aa: CAWSVLNFQETQYF
d_call: NA; v_call: TRBV15; j_call: TRBJ2-5; clone_size: NA; cdr3_nt: TGTGCCACCAGCAGAGACCATCGGACAGAAGAGACCCAGTACTTC; cdr3_aa: CATSRDHRTEETQYF
d_call: TRBD1; v_call: TRBV23-1; j_call: TRBJ1-5; clone_size: once; cdr3_nt: TGCGCCAGCAGTCCGGGTGACAGGGCGGGCAATCAGCCCCAGCATTTT; cdr3_aa: CASSPGDRAGNQPQHF
d_call: TRBD1; v_call: TRBV9; j_call: TRBJ2-4; clone_size: NA; cdr3_nt: TGTGCCAGCAGCGGAGGACAGGGGAGAACTACCCCGGCCAAAAACATTCAGTACTTC; cdr3_aa: CASSGGQGRTTPAKNIQYF
d_call: NA; v_call: TRBV7-9; j_call: TRBJ1-1; clone_size: NA; cdr3_nt: TGTGCCAGCAGCTTAGTGGTAGTGGGGGAACCTGAAGCTTTCTTT; cdr3_aa: CASSLVVVGEPEAFF
d_call: NA; v_call: TRBV15; j_call: TRBJ2-2; clone_size: NA; cdr3_nt: TGTGCCACCAGCAGAGCTCTAATGGGGACCGGGGAGCTGTTTTTT; cdr3_aa: CATSRALMGTGELFF
d_call: NA; v_call: TRBV5-6; j_call: TRBJ2-7; clone_size: NA; cdr3_nt: TGTGCCAGCAGCTTCGGACAGCTACACTACGAGCAGTACTTC; cdr3_aa: CASSFGQLHYEQYF
d_call: NA; v_call: TRBV9; j_call: TRBJ2-7; clone_size: once; cdr3_nt: TGTGCCAGCAGCGTAGGGTCGGCGGGAACCTACGAGCAGTACTTC; cdr3_aa: CASSVGSAGTYEQYF
d_call: NA; v_call: TRBV25-1; j_call: TRBJ1-1; clone_size: NA; cdr3_nt: TGTGCCAGCAGTGCAGGTATGAACACTGAAGCTTTCTTT; cdr3_aa: CASSAGMNTEAFF
d_call: TRBD1; v_call: TRBV19; j_call: TRBJ1-5; clone_size: NA; cdr3_nt: TGTGCCTCTCAAGGACAGGGAAGTTACTATAGCAATCAGCCCCAGCATTTT; cdr3_aa: CASQGQGSYYSNQPQHF
d_call: TRBD1; v_call: TRBV7-9; j_call: TRBJ1-2; clone_size: NA; cdr3_nt: TGTGCCAGCAGCTTCGGGACAGGGGACGGCTACACCTTC; cdr3_aa: CASSFGTGDGYTF
d_call: NA; v_call: TRBV27; j_call: TRBJ2-7; clone_size: NA; cdr3_nt: TGTGCCAGCAGTTTCCTGAGGGACTACGAGCAGTACTTC; cdr3_aa: CASSFLRDYEQYF
d_call: NA; v_call: TRBV6-5; j_call: TRBJ2-7; clone_size: NA; cdr3_nt: TGTGCCAGCAGTGCCGGACAGCAGACCTACGAGCAGTACTTC; cdr3_aa: CASSAGQQTYEQYF
d_call: NA; v_call: TRBV7-9; j_call: TRBJ2-3; clone_size: NA; cdr3_nt: TGTGCCAGCAGCTTCCACCCCGCCTTGGGGGATACGCAGTATTTT; cdr3_aa: CASSFHPALGDTQYF
d_call: NA; v_call: TRBV6-5; j_call: TRBJ1-1; clone_size: NA; cdr3_nt: TGTGCCAGCTCCCTGGGCGGGGGCACTGAAGCTTTCTTT; cdr3_aa: CASSLGGGTEAFF
d_call: TRBD2; v_call: TRBV19; j_call: TRBJ2-3; clone_size: NA; cdr3_nt: TGTGCCAGTAGTATAGTTGTGACTAGCGGGGGGAGCACAGATACGCAGTATTTT; cdr3_aa: CASSIVVTSGGSTDTQYF
d_call: NA; v_call: TRBV28; j_call: TRBJ2-7; clone_size: NA; cdr3_nt: TGTGCCAGCAGTTTAAGCGAGGACTACGAGCAGTACTTC; cdr3_aa: CASSLSEDYEQYF
d_call: NA; v_call: TRBV5-1; j_call: TRBJ1-1; clone_size: once; cdr3_nt: TGCGCCAGCAGCTTGCTAGGGGCTGACACTGAAGCTTTCTTT; cdr3_aa: CASSLLGADTEAFF
d_call: NA; v_call: TRBV27; j_call: TRBJ2-5; clone_size: NA; cdr3_nt: TGTGCCAGCAGTTTATTGCTCGGAGAGACCCAGTACTTC; cdr3_aa: CASSLLLGETQYF
d_call: NA; v_call: TRBV4-1; j_call: TRBJ2-4; clone_size: NA; cdr3_nt: TGCGCCAGCAGCCAGCGGACTGGACCGATTCAGTACTTC; cdr3_aa: CASSQRTGPIQYF
d_call: TRBD1; v_call: TRBV11-2; j_call: TRBJ2-1; clone_size: once; cdr3_nt: TGTGCCAGCAGCTTCGGACAGGGCTCCTACAATGAGCAGTTCTTC; cdr3_aa: CASSFGQGSYNEQFF
d_call: TRBD1; v_call: TRBV7-9; j_call: TRBJ1-5; clone_size: NA; cdr3_nt: TGTGCCAGCAGCTTTATGCGGGGACAGGGGGCACCCAATCAGCCCCAGCATTTT; cdr3_aa: CASSFMRGQGAPNQPQHF
d_call: NA; v_call: TRBV5-4; j_call: TRBJ2-2; clone_size: NA; cdr3_nt: TGTGCCAGCAGCGCCCACCCGGACTTCTTTGACACCGGGGAGCTGTTTTTT; cdr3_aa: CASSAHPDFFDTGELFF
d_call: NA; v_call: TRBV15; j_call: TRBJ2-3; clone_size: NA; cdr3_nt: TGTGCCACCAGCAGGGGGGCGGCAGATACGCAGTATTTT; cdr3_aa: CATSRGAADTQYF
d_call: NA; v_call: TRBV14; j_call: TRBJ1-2; clone_size: NA; cdr3_nt: TGTGCCAGCAGCCAAGAGGCCGGGACGGACTATGGCTACACCTTC; cdr3_aa: CASSQEAGTDYGYTF
d_call: NA; v_call: TRBV29-1; j_call: TRBJ2-3; clone_size: NA; cdr3_nt: TGCAGCGTTGAACTGCCCCCTATAATCTACCTCCCGCGGGATACGCAGTATTTT; cdr3_aa: CSVELPPIIYLPRDTQYF
d_call: NA; v_call: TRBV6-5; j_call: TRBJ2-1; clone_size: NA; cdr3_nt: TGTGCCAGCAGTTACTCGCTCGCGGACAATGAGCAGTTCTTC; cdr3_aa: CASSYSLADNEQFF